This paragraph reports one T cell receptor (beta chain). The antigen is undetermined. Sequenced by immunoSEQ multiplex PCR; TCRdb stores in-frame clones only, minus some. The table lists roughly 90,000 clones, approximately 90% of them singletons. These data come from a study of OX40 agonist ivuxolimab in advanced cancers. Background on the study: At 0.01 to 10 mg/kg, ivuxolimab was administered intravenously to patients every 2 weeks. Subjects had a mean age of around 60 years, with a range of roughly 20 to 80; more than 70% were male. Broader study findings: CD8+ T cells (on average) carried more expanded clones than CD4+ T cells. At 0.1 to 3.0 mg/kg, CD4+ and CD8+ blood T cells expanded clonally by week 6.

Trimming stripped 7 bases from V and 0 bases from J, with 10 bases between. Per the germline V gene, CDR1 is MDHEN and CDR2 is SYDVKM. The CDR3 sequence is 14 residues long. The V and J genes are TRBV28 and TRBJ2-1; D is perhaps TRBD1 or TRBD2 (5 bases each). The starting material was CD4+ or CD8+ T cells sorted from blood, obtained in a trial of the OX40 agonist ivuxolimab. The receptor comes from an adult with an advanced solid tumor such as melanoma, head and neck, liver or kidney cancer. This chain's CDR3 is CASKLGTSYNEQFF. DNA for the CDR3: TGTGCCAGCAAGTTAGGGACCTCCTACAATGAGCAGTTCTTC.